These 17 T cell receptor beta chains came from one sample sequenced in a study of blood T cells in healthy people across ages. A second PCR, run for 7 to 11 cycles, used a sample-barcoded 5' primer plus a J-beta primer mix. TCRdb recomputed calls from the 5' RACE reads with MiXCR, one row per CDR3 protein. The sample shows approximately 670,000 distinct CDR3 sequences, around 43% of them seen only once. What was sequenced was blood. Source of these receptors: a man at least 80 years old in good health.

The chain employs TRBV9 and TRBJ2-1; no definite D call. CDR1 SGDLS and CDR2 YYNGEE come from the germline V gene. The CDR3 length is 18 residues. The ends were cut back, 0 bases at V and 0 bases at J, with 16 bases in the middle. The CDR3 DNA sequence: TGTGCCAGCAGCGTAGTCCCCCTACTCGTCAGCTCCTACAATGAGCAGTTCTTC. Translated, it gives CASSVVPLLVSSYNEQFF.

The CDR3 protein is CASSQAWTGSGNTEAFF. Here the CDR3 DNA reads TGCGCCAGCAGCCAAGCATGGACAGGGTCCGGGAACACTGAAGCTTTCTTT. The chain carries TRBV4-3 and TRBJ1-1, with 8 bases lining up with TRBD1. The germline V gene has CDR1 LGHNA and CDR2 YSLEER. The CDR3 length is 17 residues. V was pared by 1 base and J by 1 base, with 8 bases of the junction left unmatched.

This clonotype occurred a few times. The J gene is TRBJ1-5, the V gene TRBV4-2; no clear D. The CDR3 is 15 residues long. Per germline, CDR1 LGHNA and CDR2 YNFKEQ. V was trimmed by 2 bases and J by 0 bases, leaving 8 bases between them. The CDR3 coding sequence is TGTGCCAGCAGCCAACGGCGGAATAGCAATCAGCCCCAGCATTTT. Amino acid sequence: CASSQRRNSNQPQHF.

The chain couples TRBV27 to TRBJ2-7, with D tentatively TRBD2 (5 bases). The CDR3 loop spans 14 amino acids. The V and J ends lost 4 bases and 0 bases respectively, with 10 bases between them. The germline V gene has CDR1 MNHEY and CDR2 SMNVEV (reference sequence). In DNA, the CDR3 is TGTGCCAGCAGTTCACCGGGAATCTCCTACGAGCAGTACTTC. Protein sequence: CASSSPGISYEQYF.

The chain links TRBV6-2 or TRBV6-3 to TRBJ1-1; TRBD1 agrees at 7 bases. CDR1 MNHEY and CDR2 SVGEGT come from the germline V gene. The CDR3 loop spans 15 amino acids. V was clipped by 7 bases and J by 5 bases; unmatched bases: 13. CDR3 protein: CASNPRTGIRTEAFF. The CDR3 region has the DNA TGTGCCAGCAACCCCCGGACAGGTATTCGGACTGAAGCTTTCTTT.

The chain is built from TRBV6-2 or TRBV6-3 and TRBJ1-5, with no clear D. Germline V gives CDR1 MNHEY, CDR2 SVGEGT. CDR3 length: 14 residues. V shed 3 bases and J shed 4 bases, with 10 bases lying between them. Here the CDR3 DNA reads TGTGCCAGCAGTTATTGGAACAGAAATCAGCCCCAGCATTTT. The encoded protein is CASSYWNRNQPQHF.

This clonotype was seen at least ten times. The chain has TRBV10-1 and TRBJ2-7, with TRBD2 identical over 7 bases. CDR1 is WNHNN and CDR2 is SYGVQD in the germline V gene (reference sequence). Unmatched junction bases numbered 12, after V lost 0 bases and J lost 7 bases. CDR3 length: 16 amino acids. The CDR3, as DNA: TGCGCCAGCAGTGAGTCGACGGGCGGGAGAAGGTGTGAGCAGTACTTC. This gives the protein CASSESTGGRRCEQYF.

This clonotype has a handful of counts. The rearrangement links TRBV6-1 to TRBJ2-7; D is tentatively TRBD1 or TRBD2 (5 bases each). V shed 6 bases and J shed 1 base, with 16 bases lying between them. Germline CDR1 and CDR2: MNHNS and SASEGT. The CDR3 consists of 15 residues. CDR3 in DNA: TGTGCCAGCAGAGGCCTCGGGACCTATTCCTACGAGCAGTACTTC. Translating it yields CASRGLGTYSYEQYF.

The rearrangement uses TRBV7-2 and TRBJ2-3; the D gene is possibly TRBD2 (6 bases). The CDR3 is 13 residues long. Germline V gives CDR1 SGHTA, CDR2 FQGNSA. With 6 bases removed from V and 4 bases from J, the gap between germline ends came to 11 bases. The CDR3 sequence: CASSSGRADTQYF. The CDR3 nucleotides read TGTGCCAGCAGTAGCGGACGCGCAGATACGCAGTATTTT.

In this sample, this clonotype turned up a few times. The rearrangement joins TRBV20-1 to TRBJ1-6; D gene ambiguous. V was trimmed by 3 bases and J by 7 bases, leaving 16 bases between them. Germline lookup yields CDR1 DFQATT and CDR2 SNEGSKA (reference sequence). The CDR3 runs to 15 residues. The CDR3 DNA reads TGCAGTGCTAGCACGTCGGCCAGCCGAAATTCACCCCTCCACTTT. This translates into CSASTSASRNSPLHF.

The CDR3 bases are TGTGCCAGTAGATCGGCAGGGCGGGGGAACACTGAAGCTTTCTTT. As protein: CASRSAGRGNTEAFF. V gene TRBV19 combines with J gene TRBJ1-1; TRBD1 is a possible D gene (5 bases). The ends were cut back, 6 bases at V and 1 base at J, with 15 bases in the middle. CDR3 length equals 15 residues. From germline, CDR1 is LNHDA and CDR2 SQIVND (reference sequence).

The J gene is TRBJ1-5, the V gene TRBV4-2; a weak D match, TRBD1 (5 bases). Trimming removed 0 bases at V and 0 bases at J, with 18 bases between. In germline, CDR1 is LGHNA, CDR2 YNFKEQ. CDR3 length equals 19 residues. The CDR3 loop is CASSQDRRAGRDSNQPQHF. The CDR3 coding sequence is TGTGCCAGCAGCCAAGATCGTCGGGCAGGGAGGGATAGCAATCAGCCCCAGCATTTT.

The genes are TRBV4-3 and TRBJ1-6; a weak D match, TRBD1 (5 bases). This CDR3 comprises 14 residues. Per the germline V gene, CDR1 is LGHNA and CDR2 is YSLEER. Trimming took off 4 bases at V and 6 bases at J, with 10 bases between the two ends. Written as DNA, the CDR3 is TGCGCCAGCAGCCCAGACAGCGTTAATTCACCCCTCCACTTT. Its translation: CASSPDSVNSPLHF.

This clonotype was found a few times. The chain uses TRBV7-9 and TRBJ1-5, with D unclear. V lost 1 base and J 9 bases, leaving 7 bases between the germline ends. Germline V gene sequence: CDR1 SEHNR, CDR2 FQNEAQ (reference sequence). The CDR3 is 12 amino acids. The CDR3 is CASSLGMGPQHF. In DNA, the CDR3 is TGTGCCAGCAGCTTAGGGATGGGGCCCCAGCATTTT.

This clonotype was detected ten times or more. The CDR3 DNA reads TGCGCCAGCAGCCTCGTCGGGGGGCGCGGCGGGGAGCTGTTTTTT. This codes for CASSLVGGRGGELFF. The chain carries TRBV5-1 and TRBJ2-2, with a tentative D call TRBD2 (7 bases). Germline CDR1 SGHRS, CDR2 YFSETQ. Trimming left V 4 bases short and J 7 bases short, with 17 bases between. There are 15 residues in the CDR3.

This clonotype came up a few times. The rearrangement joins TRBV20-1 to TRBJ1-2; maybe TRBD1 (5 bases). V was pared by 0 bases and J by 7 bases, with 12 bases between. The CDR3 has 13 residues. Germline V gene data show CDR1 as DFQATT and CDR2 as SNEGSKA (reference sequence). In nucleotides, the CDR3 is TGCAGTGCTAGAGACGGGGCCATGGGTGGCTACACCTTC. Its translation: CSARDGAMGGYTF.

The rearrangement links TRBV5-1 to TRBJ2-7; possibly TRBD1 for D (6 bases). Germline CDR1 SGHRS, CDR2 YFSETQ. The ends were cut back, 2 bases at V and 6 bases at J, with 12 bases in the middle. This CDR3 comprises 13 residues. Here the CDR3 DNA reads TGCGCCAGCAGCTTAGGGGGTATCGGCGAGCAGTACTTC. It codes for CASSLGGIGEQYF. Filled out from reference TRBV5-1 and TRBJ2-7, the complete variable domain reads KAGVTQTPRYLIKTRGQQVTLSCSPISGHRSVSWYQQTPGQGLQFLFEYFSETQRNKGNFPGRFSGRQFSNSRSEMNVSTLELGDSALYLCASSLGGIGEQYFGPGTRLTVT.